The clone carrying this TCR beta chain was observed a few times. Its target is unknown. This sample was taken from a study of CD8 T cells in ankylosing spondylitis. Trimming at V came to 5 bases and at J to 3 bases, leaving 7 bases not matched to a gene. CDR3 length equals 14 residues. CDR1 MNHEY and CDR2 SVGAGI come from the germline V gene. Study observations and caveats: Reportedly, disease-linked clones are significantly enriched in ankylosing spondylitis patients' matched synovial fluid.

Each CDR3 protein is one row after TCRdb ran MiXCR on the 5' RACE reads. The sample has 150,000 or so distinct CDR3 sequences; approximately 10% are singletons. The genes are TRBV6-5 and TRBJ2-7; TRBD1 agrees at 7 bases. Specimen: blood, either unsorted or a sorted T cell fraction (not recorded which). The TCR sequence derives from a male donor with ankylosing spondylitis or in good health (not recorded which). Here the CDR3 reads CASSNRGQVYEQYF. CDR3 DNA sequence: TGTGCCAGCAGTAATCGAGGACAGGTCTACGAGCAGTACTTC.